A single sample gave rise to the 20 T cell receptor beta chains below, sequenced in a study of cytomegalovirus exposure and HLA in healthy donors. This table comes from immunoSEQ multiplex PCR, and its TCRdb copy is limited to in-frame clones, with some not included. The data hold around 54,000 clones, with around nine tenths observed a single time. Sample: PBMCs. These receptors were taken from a woman between 18 and 30 years old in good health and CMV-seropositive.

The V call is TRBV29-1, the J call TRBJ1-1; 11 bases agree with TRBD1. The germline gives CDR1 SQVTM, CDR2 ANQGSEA. The trim removed 4 bases at V and 4 bases at J, leaving 11 bases unmatched. This CDR3 has 16 residues. The CDR3 sequence: CSVARRDRGLGTEAFF. CDR3 nucleotide sequence: TGCAGCGTTGCAAGACGGGACAGGGGGTTGGGCACTGAAGCTTTCTTT.

The CDR3: CSVEISVGTGNTIYF. In DNA, the CDR3 is TGCAGCGTTGAAATATCGGTGGGCACTGGAAACACCATATATTTT. This chain links TRBV29-1 with TRBJ1-3; D is ambiguous. The CDR3 is made up of 15 amino acids. V lost 2 bases to trimming and J lost 2 bases, with 13 bases between them. The germline V gene has CDR1 SQVTM and CDR2 ANQGSEA. Full variable domain (outside the CDR3, taken from reference TRBV29-1 and TRBJ1-3): SAVISQKPSRDICQRGTSLTIQCQVDSQVTMMFWYRQQPGQSLTLIATANQGSEATYESGFVIDKFPISRPNLTFSTLTVSNMSPEDSSIYLCSVEISVGTGNTIYFGEGSWLTVV.

The chain couples TRBV2 to TRBJ1-4, with 7 positions matching TRBD1. J gave up 5 bases and V 3 bases, and 9 bases lay outside the gene matches. From germline, CDR1 is SNHLY and CDR2 FYNNEI. The CDR3 is made up of 16 amino acids. CDR3 sequence reads: CASSDRWPGGNEKLFF. DNA of the CDR3: TGTGCCAGCAGTGATCGTTGGCCAGGGGGAAATGAAAAACTGTTTTTT.

The rearrangement links TRBV27 to TRBJ2-7; 10 bases are shared with TRBD1. V lost 5 bases to trimming and J lost 5 bases; unmatched junction nucleotides: 9. From germline, CDR1 is MNHEY and CDR2 SMNVEV (reference sequence). CDR3 length: 15 residues. CDR3 nucleotides: TGTGCCAGCAGTATCCCGGGACAGGGGTCCCACGAGCAGTACTTC. This gives the protein CASSIPGQGSHEQYF.

Concerning this clone itself: At the DNA level, this CDR3 is encoded by other sequences in the same sample as well. This rearrangement joins TRBV11-2 to TRBJ1-4; a possible D gene is TRBD1 (5 bases). This CDR3 spans 14 amino acids. Germline V lookup: CDR1 SGHAT, CDR2 FQNNGV. Between the trimmed V and J ends, which lost 0 bases and 4 bases, there was a span of 6 bases. In DNA, the CDR3 is TGTGCCAGCAGCTTAGACAGGGTTAATGAAAAACTGTTTTTT. Its protein product is CASSLDRVNEKLFF.

This chain links TRBV11-3 with TRBJ2-1, with 14 bases matching TRBD2. CDR3 length equals 17 residues. Germline V lookup: CDR1 SGHNT, CDR2 YENEEA. J was trimmed by 4 bases and V by 1 base; bases with no gene match: 3. CDR3 in amino acids: CASSLGRLAGGYNEQFF. The CDR3 DNA is TGTGCCAGCAGCTTAGGACGACTAGCGGGGGGGTACAATGAGCAGTTCTTC. Supplemented by reference TRBV11-3 and TRBJ2-1, the full variable domain reads EAGVVQSPRYKIIEKKQPVAFWCNPISGHNTLYWYLQNLGQGPELLIRYENEEAVDDSQLPKDRFSAERLKGVDSTLKIQPAELGDSAVYLCASSLGRLAGGYNEQFFGPGTRLTVL.

The V and J genes are TRBV27 and TRBJ1-4; TRBD1 matches 7 bases. The V segment lost 3 bases and the J segment 5 bases; nucleotides outside the gene matches: 6. The CDR3 consists of 15 residues. In germline, CDR1 is MNHEY, CDR2 SMNVEV (reference sequence). The CDR3 nucleotides are TGTGCCAGCAGTTTCCAGGACAGGCCGAATGAAAAACTGTTTTTT. Translation: CASSFQDRPNEKLFF.

This chain uses TRBV5-1 with TRBJ2-3, with 10 bases aligning to TRBD2. Germline V CDR1 and CDR2: SGHRS, YFSETQ. With 2 bases clipped from V and 6 bases from J, the junction kept 6 bases outside the gene matches. The CDR3 loop spans 15 amino acids. The chain's CDR3 is CASSLSGGGADTQYF. CDR3 coding DNA: TGCGCCAGCAGCTTAAGCGGGGGGGGAGCGGATACGCAGTATTTT. Full variable domain (outside the CDR3, taken from reference TRBV5-1 and TRBJ2-3): KAGVTQTPRYLIKTRGQQVTLSCSPISGHRSVSWYQQTPGQGLQFLFEYFSETQRNKGNFPGRFSGRQFSNSRSEMNVSTLELGDSALYLCASSLSGGGADTQYFGPGTRLTVL.

CDR3 region: CASNPTSTANTEAFF. The CDR3 nucleotides read TGCGCCAGCAACCCTACCTCGACAGCTAACACTGAAGCTTTCTTT. This chain connects TRBV5-1 to TRBJ1-1, with a weak D call TRBD1 (5 bases). The V end was cut by 6 bases, the J end by 2 bases, with 17 bases between. CDR3 length equals 15 residues. The germline CDR1 and CDR2 sequences are SGHRS and YFSETQ. The whole variable domain, remainder taken from reference TRBV5-1 and TRBJ1-1, is KAGVTQTPRYLIKTRGQQVTLSCSPISGHRSVSWYQQTPGQGLQFLFEYFSETQRNKGNFPGRFSGRQFSNSRSEMNVSTLELGDSALYLCASNPTSTANTEAFFGQGTRLTVV.

This chain links TRBV9 with TRBJ2-1, with D maybe TRBD2 (5 bases). The ends were cut back, 3 bases at V and 7 bases at J, with 17 bases in the middle. The CDR3 is made up of 15 amino acids. The germline CDR1 and CDR2 sequences are SGDLS and YYNGEE. CDR3 protein: CASSALSEMGNEQFF. Written as DNA, the CDR3 is TGTGCCAGCAGCGCACTTAGCGAGATGGGGAATGAGCAGTTCTTC.

The chain is built from TRBV5-1 and TRBJ2-2, with D tentatively TRBD1 (5 bases). Deletions cut 0 bases from V and 2 bases from J, with 8 bases between. CDR3 length equals 15 residues. Per the germline V gene, CDR1 is SGHRS and CDR2 is YFSETQ. The CDR3 protein is CASSLEDSNTGELFF. In nucleotides, the CDR3 is TGCGCCAGCAGCTTGGAAGACAGCAACACCGGGGAGCTGTTTTTT.

The chain combines TRBV27 with TRBJ1-1; no firm D call. The germline V and J ends were trimmed by 9 bases and 2 bases, with 13 bases remaining between them. CDR3 length: 13 residues. The germline gives CDR1 MNHEY, CDR2 SMNVEV (reference sequence). The CDR3 loop reads CASAQKSNTEAFF. The CDR3 DNA reads TGTGCCAGTGCGCAAAAGTCCAACACTGAAGCTTTCTTT.

The V gene is TRBV9, the J gene TRBJ1-2; a weak D match, TRBD1 (6 bases). The CDR3 sequence is 14 residues long. The germline gives CDR1 SGDLS, CDR2 YYNGEE. The germline V and J ends were trimmed by 4 bases and 4 bases, with 14 bases remaining between them. This chain's CDR3 is CASSTRQVIYGYTF. CDR3 nucleotide sequence: TGTGCCAGCAGCACCCGACAGGTTATCTATGGCTACACCTTC.

The chain joins TRBV4-2 to TRBJ2-7; possibly TRBD1 for D (6 bases). Germline assignment: CDR1 LGHNA and CDR2 YNFKEQ. Trimming left V 4 bases short and J 5 bases short, with 21 bases between. The CDR3 spans 16 residues. The CDR3 here is CASSRGWQGLGHEQYF. CDR3 DNA: TGTGCCAGCAGCCGGGGGTGGCAGGGGTTAGGCCACGAGCAGTACTTC.

The chain links TRBV18 to TRBJ1-5; D perhaps matches TRBD1 (5 bases). V gave up 0 bases and J gave up 2 bases, with 14 bases separating them. The CDR3 consists of 17 residues. Germline CDR1 is KGHSH and CDR2 is LQKENI. As DNA, the CDR3 is TGTGCCAGCTCACCACCGGGAGGGGCGCTTGGCAATCAGCCCCAGCATTTT. Amino acid sequence: CASSPPGGALGNQPQHF.

Regarding this clone: Compared with germline, one end of the junction differs, possibly owing to a read error. The chain joins TRBV4-3 to TRBJ2-7; 9 positions match TRBD1. The germline V gene encodes CDR1 LGHNA and CDR2 YSLEER. This CDR3 contains 19 residues. CDR3 coding DNA: TGCGCCAGCAACCAACGATGGGGACAGGGCCTAGGGTATCGGTACGAGCAGTACTTC. Protein sequence: CASNQRWGQGLGYRYEQYF.

The CDR3 sequence: CAISESNRPGAYEQYF. For the CDR3, the DNA is TGTGCCATCAGTGAGTCGAATCGGCCAGGGGCGTACGAGCAGTACTTC. The chain uses TRBV10-3 and TRBJ2-7; a possible D gene is TRBD1 (6 bases). There are 16 residues in the CDR3. The germline V gene encodes CDR1 ENHRY and CDR2 SYGVKD. Trimming stripped 0 bases from V and 4 bases from J, with 16 bases between.

The count of this clone is one. The chain combines TRBV10-3 with TRBJ2-2; TRBD1 is a possible D gene (6 bases). CDR1 ENHRY and CDR2 SYGVKD come from the germline V gene. The CDR3 sequence is 16 residues long. Trimming removed 4 bases from V and 0 bases from J, with 12 bases in between. CDR3 amino acids: CAISGGTPSNTGELFF. CDR3 sequence (DNA): TGTGCCATCAGTGGAGGGACACCTTCGAACACCGGGGAGCTGTTTTTT.

J is TRBJ1-2 and V is TRBV5-5; TRBD1 matches 9 bases. The CDR3 runs to 15 residues. The J segment lost 0 bases and the V segment lost 4 bases, leaving 4 bases of the junction unmatched. The V gene's germline CDR1 is SGHKS and CDR2 YYEKEE (reference sequence). CDR3 bases: TGTGCCAGCAGCCAAACAGGGGGCCCTAACTATGGCTACACCTTC. Amino acids: CASSQTGGPNYGYTF.

V gene TRBV7-2 combines with J gene TRBJ1-5, with 9 nucleotides matching TRBD1. The CDR3 consists of 15 residues. Germline V gives CDR1 SGHTA, CDR2 FQGNSA. V lost 5 bases, J lost 2 bases, and 4 bases stayed unmatched. The CDR3 reads CASSPRTGGNQPQHF. The CDR3 nucleotides read TGTGCCAGCAGCCCGCGGACAGGGGGCAATCAGCCCCAGCATTTT.